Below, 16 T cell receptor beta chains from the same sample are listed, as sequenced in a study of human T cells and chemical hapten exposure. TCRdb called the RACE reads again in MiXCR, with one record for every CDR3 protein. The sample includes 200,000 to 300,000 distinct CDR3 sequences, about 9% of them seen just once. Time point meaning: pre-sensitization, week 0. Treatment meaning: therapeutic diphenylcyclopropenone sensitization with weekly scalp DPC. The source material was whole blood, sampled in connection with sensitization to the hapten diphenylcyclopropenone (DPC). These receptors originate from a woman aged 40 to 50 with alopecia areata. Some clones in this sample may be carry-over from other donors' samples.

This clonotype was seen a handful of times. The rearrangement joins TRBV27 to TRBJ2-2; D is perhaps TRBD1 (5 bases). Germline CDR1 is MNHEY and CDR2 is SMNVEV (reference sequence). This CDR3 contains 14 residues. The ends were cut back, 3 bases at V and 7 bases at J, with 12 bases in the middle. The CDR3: CASSFAGKVGELFF. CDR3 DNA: TGTGCCAGCAGTTTTGCAGGGAAGGTCGGGGAGCTGTTTTTT.

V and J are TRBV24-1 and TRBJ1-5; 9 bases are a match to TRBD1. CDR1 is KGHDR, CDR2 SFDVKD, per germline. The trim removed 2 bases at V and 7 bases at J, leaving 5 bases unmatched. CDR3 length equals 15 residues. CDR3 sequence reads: CATSDSRQGGQPQHF. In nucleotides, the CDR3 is TGTGCCACCAGTGATTCCAGACAGGGGGGGCAGCCCCAGCATTTT.

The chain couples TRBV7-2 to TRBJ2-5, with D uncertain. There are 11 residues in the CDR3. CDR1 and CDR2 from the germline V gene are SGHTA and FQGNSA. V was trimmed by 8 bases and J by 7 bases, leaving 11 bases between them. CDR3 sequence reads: CASVGGATQYF. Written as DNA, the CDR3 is TGTGCCAGCGTAGGTGGAGCGACCCAGTACTTC.

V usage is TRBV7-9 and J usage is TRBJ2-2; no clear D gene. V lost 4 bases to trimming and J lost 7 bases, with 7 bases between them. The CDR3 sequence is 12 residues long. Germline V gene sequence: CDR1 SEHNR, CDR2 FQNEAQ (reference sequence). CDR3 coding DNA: TGTGCCAGCAGCTCTAACGTCGGGGAGCTGTTTTTT. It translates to CASSSNVGELFF.

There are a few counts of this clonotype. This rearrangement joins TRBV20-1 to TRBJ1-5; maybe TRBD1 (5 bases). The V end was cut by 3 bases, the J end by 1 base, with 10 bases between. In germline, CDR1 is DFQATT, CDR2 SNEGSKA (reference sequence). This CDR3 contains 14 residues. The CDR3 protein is CSASSGASNQPQHF. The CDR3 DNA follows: TGCAGTGCTAGTTCCGGGGCGAGCAATCAGCCCCAGCATTTT.

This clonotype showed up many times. CDR3 loop: CASSRTDRTDTQYF. The CDR3 nucleotides read TGTGCCAGCAGCCGGACAGACCGCACAGATACGCAGTATTTT. This rearrangement joins TRBV14 to TRBJ2-3; possible D gene TRBD1, 6 bases. In germline, CDR1 is SGHDN, CDR2 FVKESK. The CDR3 extends over 14 amino acids. Trimming shortened V by 4 bases and J by 1 base, and 9 bases separated the two germline ends.

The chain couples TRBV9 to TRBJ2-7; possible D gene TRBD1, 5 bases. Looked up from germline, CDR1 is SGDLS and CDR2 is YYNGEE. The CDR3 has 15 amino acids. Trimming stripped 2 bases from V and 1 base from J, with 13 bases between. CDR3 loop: CASSVPRQSSYEQYF. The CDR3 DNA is TGTGCCAGCAGCGTCCCTCGACAGTCTTCCTACGAGCAGTACTTC.

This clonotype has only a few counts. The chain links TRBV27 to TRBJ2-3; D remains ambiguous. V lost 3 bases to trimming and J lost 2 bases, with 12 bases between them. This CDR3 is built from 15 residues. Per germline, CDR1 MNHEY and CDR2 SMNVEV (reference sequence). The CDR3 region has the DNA TGTGCCAGCAGTTTCGTAGCATCCTCCACAGATACGCAGTATTTT. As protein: CASSFVASSTDTQYF.

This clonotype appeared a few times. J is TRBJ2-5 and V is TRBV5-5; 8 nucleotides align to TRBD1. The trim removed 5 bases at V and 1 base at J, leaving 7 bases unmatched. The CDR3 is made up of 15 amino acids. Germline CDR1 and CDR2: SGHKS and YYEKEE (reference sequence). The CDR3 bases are TGTGCCAGCAGTTTCGGACAGGGCCCCCAAGAGACCCAGTACTTC. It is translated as CASSFGQGPQETQYF.

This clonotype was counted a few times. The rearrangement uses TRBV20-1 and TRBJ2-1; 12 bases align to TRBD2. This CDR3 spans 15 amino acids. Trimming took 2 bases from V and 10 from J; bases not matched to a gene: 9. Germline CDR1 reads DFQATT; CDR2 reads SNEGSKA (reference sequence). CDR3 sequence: CSARIGLAGSVEQFF. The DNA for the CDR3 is TGCAGTGCTAGAATAGGACTAGCGGGGTCCGTCGAGCAGTTCTTC.

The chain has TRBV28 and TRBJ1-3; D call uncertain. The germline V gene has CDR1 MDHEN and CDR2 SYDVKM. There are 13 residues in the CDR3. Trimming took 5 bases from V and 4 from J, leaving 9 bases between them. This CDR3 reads CASSPLRGNTIYF. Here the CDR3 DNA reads TGTGCCAGCAGTCCGCTGAGGGGAAACACCATATATTTT.

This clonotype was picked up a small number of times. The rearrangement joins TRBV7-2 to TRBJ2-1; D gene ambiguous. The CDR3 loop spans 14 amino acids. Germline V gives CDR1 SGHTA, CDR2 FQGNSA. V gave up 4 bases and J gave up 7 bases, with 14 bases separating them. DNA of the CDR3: TGTGCCAGCAGCTCGTACCAGGCTAGAAATGAGCAGTTCTTC. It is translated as CASSSYQARNEQFF.

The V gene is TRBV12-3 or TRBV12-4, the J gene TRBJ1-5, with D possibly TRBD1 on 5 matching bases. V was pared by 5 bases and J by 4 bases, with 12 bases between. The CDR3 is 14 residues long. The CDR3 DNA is TGTGCCAGCAGTAACCAGTGGGGGAATCAGCCCCAGCATTTT. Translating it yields CASSNQWGNQPQHF.

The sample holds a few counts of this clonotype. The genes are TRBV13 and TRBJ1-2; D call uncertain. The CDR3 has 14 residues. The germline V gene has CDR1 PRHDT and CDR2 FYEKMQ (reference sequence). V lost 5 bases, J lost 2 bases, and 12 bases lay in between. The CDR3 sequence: CASSARAVNYGYTF. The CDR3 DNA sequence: TGTGCCAGCAGCGCAAGGGCTGTGAACTATGGCTACACCTTC.

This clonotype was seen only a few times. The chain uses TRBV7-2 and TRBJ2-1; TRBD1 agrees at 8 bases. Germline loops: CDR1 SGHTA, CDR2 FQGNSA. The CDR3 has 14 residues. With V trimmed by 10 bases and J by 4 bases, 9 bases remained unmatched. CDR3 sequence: CATRARTGYNEQFF. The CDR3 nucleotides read TGTGCCACCCGCGCCCGGACAGGGTACAATGAGCAGTTCTTC.

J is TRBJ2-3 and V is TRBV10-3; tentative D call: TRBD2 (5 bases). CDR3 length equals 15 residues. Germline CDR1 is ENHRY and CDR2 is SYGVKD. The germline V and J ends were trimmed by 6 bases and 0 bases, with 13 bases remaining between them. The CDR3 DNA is TGTGCCATCAGCCTTGGGCGGGCTAGCACAGATACGCAGTATTTT. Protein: CAISLGRASTDTQYF.